The TCR beta chain under discussion was sequenced for a study of T cells generated in artificial thymic organoids. Reverse primers in the TRAC or TRBC constant regions drove separate semi-nested PCRs for TCRalpha and TCRbeta. TCRdb processed the 5' RACE reads anew with MiXCR; each CDR3 protein has one entry. The table shows 7,500 to 9,000 distinct CDR3 sequences, with approximately 20% occurring only once. Primary CD8+ T cells were isolated by magnetic bead enrichment. This clonotype is labeled medium-sized. Sequenced material: naive CD8+ T cells from the thymus. Documented subset: CD3+TCRalphabeta+CD8SP T cells; for blood, CD45RO-CCR7+ naive CD8+ T cells. This receptor was taken from a human donor who gave cord blood stem cells for thymic organoid culture, a cardiac surgery patient who gave postnatal thymus, or a blood donor (not recorded which).

For the CDR3, the DNA is TGCGCCAGCAGCCAAGAACCGAGTTACGAGCAGTACTTC. Amino acid sequence: CASSQEPSYEQYF. The rearrangement links TRBV4-1 to TRBJ2-7; unclear D gene. Trimming pared 0 bases from V and 4 bases from J, leaving 7 bases between. CDR1 and CDR2 from the germline V gene are MGHRA and YSYEKL. This CDR3 has 13 amino acids.